Listed below are T cell receptor beta chains from one sample, sequenced in a study of shared clonotypes between healthy human individuals. The data were produced by immunoSEQ multiplex PCR, yet TCRdb's version contains in-frame clones alone and is incomplete. The repertoire holds about 490,000 clones, with 79% as singletons. The sequenced sample was PBMCs. These receptors originate from a woman aged 40 to 55 in good health. Some clones in this sample may be carry-over from other donors' samples. Each CDR3 is given with its conserved first and last residue.

TRBJ2-6 | TRBV28 | CASSLAGSGANVLTF
TRBJ2-1 | TRBV19 | CASSRRTSLIDEQFF
TRBJ1-4 | TRBV6-6 | CASSYEGARVEKLFF
TRBJ1-1 | TRBV5-6 | CASSFGGDTEAFF
TRBJ1-2 | TRBV28 | CASTPGLPYGYTF
TRBJ1-6 | TRBV10-3 | CAISGTGNSPLHF
TRBJ2-1 | TRBV6-5 | CASSSPGLARNEQFF
TRBJ2-7 | TRBV7-8 | CASSPTRNYEQYF
TRBJ2-1 | TRBV10-3 | CAISGDGSLYNEQFF
TRBJ2-7 | TRBV4-3 | CASSQKSTSGSPEQYF
TRBJ2-7 | TRBV29-1 | CSVRESGEQYF
TRBJ2-3 | TRBV10-3 | CAISDGLAGTDTQYF
TRBJ1-1 | TRBV28 | CASSLDRYPARRNTEAFF
TRBJ2-3 | TRBV5-1 | CASSLGSTDTQYF
TRBJ2-5 | TRBV7-8 | CASSPTGNQETQYF
TRBJ2-7 | TRBV18 | CASSRDSAEQYF
TRBJ1-4 | TRBV9 | CASSVLGGVTNEKLFF
TRBJ2-1 | TRBV10-3 | CAISERMAQQGADEQFF
. | TRBV15 | CATSRDGGQSYEQYF
TRBJ2-3 | TRBV13 | CASSLGSGDTDTQYF
TRBJ1-4 | TRBV7-9 | CASSLRRQGGEKLFF
TRBJ2-7 | TRBV28 | CASSPVAVGEQYF
TRBJ1-4 | TRBV9 | CASSAGVGEKLFF
TRBJ2-5 | TRBV18 | CASSPDSQETQYF
TRBJ2-7 | TRBV5-6 | CASSLGGLAGDSYEQYF
TRBJ2-3 | TRBV6-6 | CASSYSWGSSTDTQYF
TRBJ2-5 | TRBV28 | CASSSKGQGEETQYF
TRBJ2-5 | TRBV9 | CASSVGTSGGRETQYF
TRBJ1-5 | TRBV10-3 | CAISDGGFSNQPQHF
TRBJ2-7 | TRBV6-1 | CASSAPGTSSYEQYF
TRBJ1-2 | TRBV28 | CASSTGSSGYTF
TRBJ2-1 | TRBV4-3 | CASSRNRGNYNEQFF
TRBJ2-5 | TRBV5-4 | CASSPPGGRGLETQYF
TRBJ1-4 | TRBV5-6 | CASSFTGGSEKLFF
TRBJ1-1 | TRBV7-3 | CASSLSQNTEAFF
TRBJ2-1 | TRBV29-1 | CSVERTGQPYNEQFF
TRBJ2-3 | TRBV6-5 | CASSYNGLTDTQYF
TRBJ1-3 | TRBV18 | CASSPPSGSGPGNTIYF
TRBJ2-1 | TRBV28 | CASSLTRLADYNEQFF
TRBJ1-1 | TRBV18 | CASSGGQAATEAFF
TRBJ1-2 | TRBV7-3 | CASSLMREGGGYTF